Presented here are 30 T cell receptor beta chains from one specimen sequenced in a study of blood T cells in healthy people across ages. Primers used in a second PCR of about 6 to 11 cycles were a sample-barcoded 5' primer and a J-beta primer mix. Each CDR3 protein gets one entry after TCRdb re-called the 5' RACE reads with MiXCR. The sample contains roughly 700,000 distinct CDR3 sequences, roughly 49% of which appear only once. Input material: blood. Source of these receptors: a woman aged 55-75 years in good health.

The gene calls are TRBV7-8 and TRBJ2-1; D might be TRBD2 (5 bases). V was pared by 1 base and J by 0 bases, with 19 bases between. Germline-derived CDR1 and CDR2 are SGHVS and FQNEAQ. The CDR3 loop spans 19 amino acids. CDR3 amino acids: CASSLGFLTRGSSYNEQFF. The DNA for the CDR3 is TGTGCCAGCAGCTTAGGTTTTCTAACACGGGGAAGCTCCTACAATGAGCAGTTCTTC.

The chain combines TRBV6-5 with TRBJ2-5; D possibly corresponds to TRBD2 (6 bases). V was cut by 3 bases and J by 4 bases, with 12 bases left in between. CDR3 size: 14 residues. Germline CDR1 and CDR2: MNHEY and SVGAGI. The CDR3 DNA reads TGTGCCAGCAGTTATGGGGGGAGAGGAGAGACCCAGTACTTC. Translating gives CASSYGGRGETQYF.

Only a few counts were recorded for this clonotype. The chain employs TRBV7-2 and TRBJ2-7; D ambiguous. The CDR3 covers 15 residues. The V end was cut by 0 bases, the J end by 2 bases, with 11 bases between. The germline V gene has CDR1 SGHTA and CDR2 FQGNSA. Here the CDR3 DNA reads TGTGCCAGCAGCTTAGCAACGACGCTGACCTACGAGCAGTACTTC. Its translation: CASSLATTLTYEQYF.

This clonotype has more than one count but fewer than ten. The J gene is TRBJ2-1, the V gene TRBV4-1; no clear D gene. The CDR3 covers 17 residues. V was trimmed by 0 bases and J by 0 bases, leaving 12 bases between them. CDR1 and CDR2 (germline): MGHRA, YSYEKL. As DNA, the CDR3 is TGCGCCAGCAGCCAAGAGGTTTTCTCCCACTCCTACAATGAGCAGTTCTTC. Amino acids: CASSQEVFSHSYNEQFF.

The rearrangement joins TRBV12-3 or TRBV12-4 to TRBJ2-7; D is possibly TRBD1 (6 bases). The DNA end is a closer match to TRBJ2-5, so the J assignment may be wrong. CDR3 size: 15 residues. The CDR3 DNA sequence: TGTGCCAGCAGTCCCACCAGGACAGTCTGGGAGACCCAGTACTTC. As protein: CASSPTRTVWETQYF.

To note about this clonotype: The junction shows a germline mismatch at one end, possibly a read error. J is TRBJ1-2 and V is TRBV20-1, with 7 bases aligning to TRBD1. Germline CDR1 is DFQATT and CDR2 is SNEGSKA (reference sequence). The CDR3 runs to 12 residues. For the CDR3, the DNA is TGCAGTGACAAACAGGGGAACTGTGGCTACACCTTC. Protein: CSDKQGNCGYTF.

V is TRBV9 and J is TRBJ2-1; 8 nucleotides line up with TRBD2. The CDR3 is 14 residues long. V lost 2 bases, J lost 9 bases, and 7 bases stayed unmatched. The germline CDR1 and CDR2 sequences are SGDLS and YYNGEE. The CDR3 protein is CASSVSGSGGEQFF. The CDR3 coding sequence is TGTGCCAGCAGCGTGAGCGGGAGTGGGGGTGAGCAGTTCTTC.

In its sample, this clonotype was seen many times. The chain employs TRBV20-1 and TRBJ1-6, with D tentatively TRBD1 (6 bases). V was cut by 3 bases and J by 9 bases, with 15 bases left in between. The CDR3 has 14 residues. Germline loops: CDR1 DFQATT, CDR2 SNEGSKA (reference sequence). DNA of the CDR3: TGCAGTGCTAGGACAGGACGGACGGCTTCACCCCTCCACTTT. Encoded protein: CSARTGRTASPLHF.

This chain connects TRBV7-9 to TRBJ2-6, with a tentative D call TRBD2 (5 bases). Per the germline V gene, CDR1 is SEHNR and CDR2 is FQNEAQ (reference sequence). The CDR3 is made up of 14 amino acids. V was trimmed by 9 bases and J by 0 bases, leaving 9 bases between them. CDR3 amino acids: CASSDYSGANVLTF. CDR3 DNA: TGTGCCAGTTCCGACTACTCTGGGGCCAACGTCCTGACTTTC.

This clonotype was detected only a few times. Written as DNA, the CDR3 is TGCAGTGCTAGAGATACGGCTAGCGGAAACATCTACAATGAGCAGTTCTTC. Amino acid sequence: CSARDTASGNIYNEQFF. The chain uses TRBV20-1 and TRBJ2-1; TRBD2 matches 7 bases. With 0 bases clipped from V and 3 bases from J, the junction kept 11 bases outside the gene matches. This CDR3 has 17 residues. In germline, CDR1 is DFQATT, CDR2 SNEGSKA (reference sequence).

This clonotype turned up a few times. The chain links TRBV9 to TRBJ2-3, with D tentatively TRBD2 (5 bases). The germline V gene encodes CDR1 SGDLS and CDR2 YYNGEE. Trimming pared 4 bases from V and 6 bases from J, leaving 18 bases between. The CDR3 covers 15 residues. This CDR3 reads CASSPHRAAVDTQYF. CDR3 nucleotides: TGTGCCAGCAGCCCCCATAGAGCGGCGGTGGATACGCAGTATTTT. Using reference TRBV9 and TRBJ2-3 for the parts outside the CDR3, the full variable domain is DSGVTQTPKHLITATGQRVTLRCSPRSGDLSVYWYQQSLDQGLQFLIQYYNGEERAKGNILERFSAQQFPDLHSELNLSSLELGDSALYFCASSPHRAAVDTQYFGPGTRLTVL.

The chain is built from TRBV27 and TRBJ1-5; 7 bases map to TRBD1. V gave up 2 bases and J gave up 3 bases; unmatched junction bases: 7. The length of the CDR3 is 16 residues. Germline V gene sequence: CDR1 MNHEY, CDR2 SMNVEV (reference sequence). This chain's CDR3 is CASSLRRGPNNQPQHF. Written as DNA, the CDR3 is TGTGCCAGCAGTTTACGGAGGGGGCCGAACAATCAGCCCCAGCATTTT.

The V call is TRBV9, the J call TRBJ2-5; perhaps TRBD1 as D (6 bases). Germline V CDR1 and CDR2: SGDLS, YYNGEE. The V end was cut by 6 bases, the J end by 5 bases, with 17 bases between. There are 14 residues in the CDR3. The CDR3 DNA reads as TGTGCCAGCATCCCCGAAGGGGGTAGCGAGACCCAGTACTTC. Amino acids: CASIPEGGSETQYF. The variable domain in full, with the rest retrieved from reference TRBV9 and TRBJ2-5, is DSGVTQTPKHLITATGQRVTLRCSPRSGDLSVYWYQQSLDQGLQFLIQYYNGEERAKGNILERFSAQQFPDLHSELNLSSLELGDSALYFCASIPEGGSETQYFGPGTRLLVL.

This clonotype came up a few times. V gene TRBV7-2 combines with J gene TRBJ1-4, with D possibly TRBD1 on 5 matching bases. Trimming took 6 bases from V and 4 from J, leaving 12 bases between them. This CDR3 has 14 amino acids. Germline CDR1 SGHTA, CDR2 FQGNSA. For the CDR3, the DNA is TGTGCCAGCAGTCGGGACGGGTTTAATGAAAAACTGTTTTTT. It specifies CASSRDGFNEKLFF.

V gene TRBV7-2 combines with J gene TRBJ2-7, with 10 nucleotides matching TRBD2. The CDR3 sequence is 15 residues long. Trimming cost V 6 bases and J 7 bases; bases outside gene matches: 12. CDR1 is SGHTA and CDR2 is FQGNSA in the germline V gene. In nucleotides, the CDR3 is TGTGCCAGCAGAGGAGGCCAGCGGGAGGGTAATGAGCAGTACTTC. Amino acids: CASRGGQREGNEQYF.

This clonotype was found a few times. The V and J genes are TRBV7-2 and TRBJ1-2; D call uncertain. V lost 4 bases and J lost 8, with 14 bases in between. Germline lookup yields CDR1 SGHTA and CDR2 FQGNSA. This CDR3 has 13 residues. The CDR3 sequence is CASSYSPEKGYTF. The CDR3 DNA sequence: TGTGCCAGCAGCTACTCCCCGGAGAAAGGCTACACCTTC.

This clonotype was found a few times. The rearrangement joins TRBV3-1 to TRBJ2-1; 8 nucleotides line up with TRBD2. Per germline, CDR1 LGHDT and CDR2 YNNKEL (reference sequence). This CDR3 is 15 amino acids long. Trimming removed 3 bases from V and 8 bases from J; junction bases left unmatched: 9. DNA of the CDR3: TGTGCCAGCAGCCAGAGCCCGAGCGGGAGCTATGAGCAGTTCTTC. Translated: CASSQSPSGSYEQFF.

On this clonotype: An end of the junction differs from the germline gene, which may be a read error. The V and J genes are TRBV18 and TRBJ2-7; D possibly uses TRBD1 or TRBD2 (5 bases each). CDR1 KGHSH and CDR2 LQKENI come from the germline V gene. CDR3 length: 17 amino acids. CDR3 residues: CASSPRTGTGYGNEQYF. CDR3 in DNA: TGTGCCAGCTCGCCACGAACCGGGACGGGGTACGGCAATGAGCAGTACTTC.

The rearrangement uses TRBV18 and TRBJ2-7, with 8 bases identical to TRBD2. The CDR3 loop spans 14 amino acids. Germline V gives CDR1 KGHSH, CDR2 LQKENI. The CDR3: CAAGSGSGSYEQYF. CDR3 nucleotide sequence: TGTGCGGCGGGGAGCGGGAGCGGATCCTACGAGCAGTACTTC. Supplemented by reference TRBV18 and TRBJ2-7, the full variable domain reads NAGVMQNPRHLVRRRGQEARLRCSPMKGHSHVYWYRQLPEEGLKFMVYLQKENIIDESGMPKERFSAEFPKEGPSILRIQQVVRGDSAAYFCAAGSGSGSYEQYFGPGTRLTVT.

J is TRBJ2-5 and V is TRBV7-3; the match to TRBD2 covers 8 bases. With the DNA end fitting TRBJ2-7 better, the J assignment may be wrong. CDR1 SGHTA and CDR2 FQGTGA come from the germline V gene. CDR3 length: 15 residues. The CDR3 region has the DNA TGTGCCAGCAGTCGAACCGGACTAGCTGAATCCGAGCAGTACTTC. This gives the protein CASSRTGLAESEQYF.

The rearrangement uses TRBV20-1 and TRBJ2-1; D is tentatively TRBD1 or TRBD2 (5 bases each). Germline loops: CDR1 DFQATT, CDR2 SNEGSKA (reference sequence). The CDR3 runs 14 residues. Trimming took off 4 bases at V and 9 bases at J, with 19 bases between the two ends. CDR3 in amino acids: CSATRDGRSGEQFF. The CDR3 DNA is TGCAGTGCTACCCGGGACGGCAGGAGTGGTGAGCAGTTCTTC.

This clonotype was seen a few times. The chain combines TRBV15 with TRBJ2-3; unclear D gene. This CDR3 is built from 17 residues. Germline values: CDR1 LNHNV, CDR2 YYDKDF (reference sequence). V dropped 1 base and J dropped 6 bases, with 20 bases sitting between them. The CDR3 spells CATSRVATLSSTDTQYF. In DNA, the CDR3 is TGTGCCACCAGCAGAGTGGCTACCCTATCCTCCACGGATACGCAGTATTTT.

V usage is TRBV7-3 and J usage is TRBJ2-2; the match to TRBD1 covers 9 bases. The CDR3 totals 15 residues. V was clipped by 5 bases and J by 9 bases; unmatched bases: 10. CDR1 is SGHTA, CDR2 FQGTGA, per germline. This CDR3 is CASSLDRGSVRELFF. The CDR3 nucleotides read TGTGCCAGCAGCCTGGACAGGGGATCGGTCCGGGAGCTGTTTTTT.

The chain employs TRBV6-5 and TRBJ2-3, with D perhaps matching TRBD1 or TRBD2 (5 bases each). Per germline, CDR1 MNHEY and CDR2 SVGAGI. The CDR3 covers 14 residues. Trimming removed 0 bases from V and 5 bases from J, with 9 bases in between. The CDR3 region has the DNA TGTGCCAGCAGTTACTCGACGAGGGGAGATACGCAGTATTTT. Its translation: CASSYSTRGDTQYF.

This clonotype occurred a few times. This sequence joins TRBV4-3 and TRBJ1-6; 7 positions match TRBD1. The CDR3 length is 15 residues. V lost 4 bases and J lost 5; bases outside the gene matches: 5. Germline-derived CDR1 and CDR2 are LGHNA and YSLEER. CDR3 loop: CASSPGTADNSPLHF. In DNA, the CDR3 is TGCGCCAGCAGCCCGGGGACAGCCGATAATTCACCCCTCCACTTT.

This clonotype was detected a few times. The V and J genes are TRBV5-6 and TRBJ2-5; 7 bases map to TRBD2. The CDR3 loop spans 13 amino acids. CDR1 is SGHDT and CDR2 is YYEEEE in the germline V gene. V gave up 4 bases and J gave up 1 base; unmatched junction bases: 1. The CDR3 here is CASSGGGQETQYF. The CDR3 region has the DNA TGTGCCAGCAGCGGCGGGGGCCAAGAGACCCAGTACTTC.

The V and J genes are TRBV7-2 and TRBJ2-3; possibly TRBD1 or TRBD2 for D (5 bases each). The V end lost 1 base, the J end lost 1 base, and 12 bases lay between the germline ends. Germline V gives CDR1 SGHTA, CDR2 FQGNSA. The length of the CDR3 is 16 residues. CDR3 nucleotides: TGTGCCAGCAGCTTAGTTGGGGGTACTGGCACAGATACGCAGTATTTT. Its protein product is CASSLVGGTGTDTQYF.

The rearrangement links TRBV7-2 to TRBJ2-3; D unresolved. The germline CDR1 and CDR2 sequences are SGHTA and FQGNSA. V shed 6 bases and J shed 7 bases, with 14 bases lying between them. This CDR3 comprises 13 residues. DNA of the CDR3: TGTGCCAGCAGAAAAACCAGCGCTTATACGCAGTATTTT. It is translated as CASRKTSAYTQYF. Variable domain in full (rest from reference TRBV7-2 and TRBJ2-3): GAGVSQSPSNKVTEKGKDVELRCDPISGHTALYWYRQSLGQGLEFLIYFQGNSAPDKSGLPSDRFSAERTGGSVSTLTIQRTQQEDSAVYLCASRKTSAYTQYFGPGTRLTVL.

V usage is TRBV11-2 and J usage is TRBJ2-2; 7 bases agree with TRBD1. CDR1 is SGHAT, CDR2 FQNNGV, per germline. Trimming removed 2 bases from V and 2 bases from J; junction bases left unmatched: 2. This CDR3 spans 15 amino acids. This chain's CDR3 is CASSLTGVNTGELFF. In DNA form, the CDR3 reads TGTGCCAGCAGCTTAACAGGGGTCAACACCGGGGAGCTGTTTTTT.

This sequence joins TRBV7-2 and TRBJ2-1, with 8 bases fitting TRBD1. Germline V gene data show CDR1 as SGHTA and CDR2 as FQGNSA. The junction had 5 bases not matched to a gene; V was cut back by 4 bases and J by 9 bases. The CDR3 runs 13 residues. CDR3 nucleotide sequence: TGTGCCAGCAGCTCCATCAGGGGGCGTGAGCAGTTCTTC. Encoded protein: CASSSIRGREQFF.